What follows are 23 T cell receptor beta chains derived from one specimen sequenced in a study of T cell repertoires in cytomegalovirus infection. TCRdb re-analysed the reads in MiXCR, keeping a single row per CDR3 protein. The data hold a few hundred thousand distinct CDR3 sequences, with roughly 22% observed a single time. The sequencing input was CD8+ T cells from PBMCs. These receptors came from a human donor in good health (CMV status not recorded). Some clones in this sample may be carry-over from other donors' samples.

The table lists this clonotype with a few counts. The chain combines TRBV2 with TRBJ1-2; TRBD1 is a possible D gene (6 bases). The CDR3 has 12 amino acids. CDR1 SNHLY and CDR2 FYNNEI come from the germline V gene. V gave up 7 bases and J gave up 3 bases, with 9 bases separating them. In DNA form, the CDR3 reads TGTGCCAGCAATGGGGGCCACTATGGCTACACCTTC. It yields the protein CASNGGHYGYTF.

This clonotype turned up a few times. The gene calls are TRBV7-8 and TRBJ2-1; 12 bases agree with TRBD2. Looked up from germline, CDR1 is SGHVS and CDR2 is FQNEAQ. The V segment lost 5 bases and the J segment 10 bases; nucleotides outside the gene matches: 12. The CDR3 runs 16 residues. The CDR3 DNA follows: TGTGCCAGCAGCCCACCTCCTAGCGGGGGGGCTTGGGAGCAGTTCTTC. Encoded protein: CASSPPPSGGAWEQFF.

CDR3 coding DNA: TGTGCCACCAGCTGGGGGGGGCTCGGGGAGCAGTACTTC. Translation gives CATSWGGLGEQYF. The chain recombines TRBV15 with TRBJ2-7; possibly TRBD2 for D (7 bases). V was trimmed by 5 bases and J by 7 bases, leaving 15 bases between them. Looked up from germline, CDR1 is LNHNV and CDR2 is YYDKDF (reference sequence). The CDR3 spans 13 residues.

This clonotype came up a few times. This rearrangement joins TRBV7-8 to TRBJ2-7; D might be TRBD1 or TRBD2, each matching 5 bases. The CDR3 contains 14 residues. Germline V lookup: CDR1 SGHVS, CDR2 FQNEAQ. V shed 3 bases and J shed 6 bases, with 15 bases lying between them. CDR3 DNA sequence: TGTGCCAGCAGCTTCGGGACCGCCTGGGGCGAGCAGTACTTC. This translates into CASSFGTAWGEQYF. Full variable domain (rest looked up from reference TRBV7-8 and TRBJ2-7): GAGVSQSPRYKVAKRGQDVALRCDPISGHVSLFWYQQALGQGPEFLTYFQNEAQLDKSGLPSDRFFAERPEGSVSTLKIQRTQQEDSAVYLCASSFGTAWGEQYFGPGTRLTVT.

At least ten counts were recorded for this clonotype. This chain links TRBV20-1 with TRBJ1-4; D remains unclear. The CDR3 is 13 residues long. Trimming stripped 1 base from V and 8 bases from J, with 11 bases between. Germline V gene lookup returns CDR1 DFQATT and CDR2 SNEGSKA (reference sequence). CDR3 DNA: TGCAGTGCTAGAGTTCCCCGGGGAGAAAAACTGTTTTTT. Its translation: CSARVPRGEKLFF.

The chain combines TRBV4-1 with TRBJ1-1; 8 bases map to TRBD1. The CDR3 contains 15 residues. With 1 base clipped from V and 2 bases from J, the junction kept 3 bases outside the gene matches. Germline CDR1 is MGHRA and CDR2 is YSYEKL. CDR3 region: CASSQGQGLNTEAFF. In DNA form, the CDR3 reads TGCGCCAGCAGCCAAGGACAGGGGCTAAACACTGAAGCTTTCTTT.

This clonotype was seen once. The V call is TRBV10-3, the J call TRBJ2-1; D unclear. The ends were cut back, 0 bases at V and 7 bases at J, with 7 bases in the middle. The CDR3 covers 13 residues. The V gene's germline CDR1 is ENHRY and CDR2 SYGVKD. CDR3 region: CAISESMGNEQFF. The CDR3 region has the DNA TGTGCCATCAGTGAGTCGATGGGAAATGAGCAGTTCTTC.

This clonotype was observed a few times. The CDR3 sequence: CASSQPLASSLGYTF. Here the CDR3 DNA reads TGCGCCAGCAGCCAGCCCCTGGCGAGCTCTCTAGGGTACACCTTC. The rearrangement uses TRBV4-1 and TRBJ1-2; the D is unclear. Germline assignment: CDR1 MGHRA and CDR2 YSYEKL. Trimming cost V 3 bases and J 11 bases, with 22 bases left between them. The CDR3 totals 15 residues.

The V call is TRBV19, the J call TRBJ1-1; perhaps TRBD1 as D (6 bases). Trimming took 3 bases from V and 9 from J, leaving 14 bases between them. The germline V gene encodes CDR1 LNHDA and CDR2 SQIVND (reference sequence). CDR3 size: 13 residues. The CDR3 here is CASSMAGAVQAFF. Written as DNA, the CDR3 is TGTGCCAGTAGTATGGCGGGGGCCGTACAAGCTTTCTTT.

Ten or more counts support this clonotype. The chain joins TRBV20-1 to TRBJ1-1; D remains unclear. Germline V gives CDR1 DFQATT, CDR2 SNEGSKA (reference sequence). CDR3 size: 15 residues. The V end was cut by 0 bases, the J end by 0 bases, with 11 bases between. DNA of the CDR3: TGCAGTGCTAGAGATGAGTGGGCCCTGAACACTGAAGCTTTCTTT. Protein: CSARDEWALNTEAFF.

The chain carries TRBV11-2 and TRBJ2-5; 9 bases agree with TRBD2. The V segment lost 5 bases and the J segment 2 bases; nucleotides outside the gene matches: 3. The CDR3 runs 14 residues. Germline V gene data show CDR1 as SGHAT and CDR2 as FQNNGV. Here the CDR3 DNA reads TGTGCCAGCAGCCTAGCGGGACTTCAAGAGACCCAGTACTTC. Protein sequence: CASSLAGLQETQYF.

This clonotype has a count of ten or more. The CDR3 protein is CASNWVNTEAFF. In DNA, the CDR3 is TGTGCCAGCAACTGGGTGAACACTGAAGCTTTCTTT. The V and J genes are TRBV7-9 and TRBJ1-1, with D uncertain. Trimming cost V 7 bases and J 0 bases, with 6 bases left between them. The germline V gene has CDR1 SEHNR and CDR2 FQNEAQ (reference sequence). The CDR3 runs to 12 residues.

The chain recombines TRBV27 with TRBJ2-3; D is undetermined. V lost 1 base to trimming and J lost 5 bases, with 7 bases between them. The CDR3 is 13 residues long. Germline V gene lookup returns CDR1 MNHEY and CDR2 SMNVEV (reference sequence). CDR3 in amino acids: CASSLFWQDTQYF. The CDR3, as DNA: TGTGCCAGCAGTTTATTTTGGCAAGATACGCAGTATTTT.

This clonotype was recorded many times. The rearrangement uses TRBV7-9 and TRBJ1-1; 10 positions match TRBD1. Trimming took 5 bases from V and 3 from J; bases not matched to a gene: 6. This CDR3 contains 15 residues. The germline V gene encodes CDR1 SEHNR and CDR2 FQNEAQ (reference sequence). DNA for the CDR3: TGTGCCAGCAGCCAACGGACAGGGGGTGACACTGAAGCTTTCTTT. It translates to CASSQRTGGDTEAFF.

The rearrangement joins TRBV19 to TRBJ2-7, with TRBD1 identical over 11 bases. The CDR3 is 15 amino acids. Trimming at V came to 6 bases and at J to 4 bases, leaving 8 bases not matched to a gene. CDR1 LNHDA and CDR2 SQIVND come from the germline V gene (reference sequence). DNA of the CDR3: TGTGCCAGTAGCCATGGACAGGGGGCGGGTTACGAGCAGTACTTC. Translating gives CASSHGQGAGYEQYF.

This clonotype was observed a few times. CDR3 region: CATRLAAIVYEQYF. CDR3 bases: TGTGCCACCCGACTAGCGGCTATAGTCTACGAGCAGTACTTC. The chain is built from TRBV6-1 and TRBJ2-7; 9 bases align to TRBD2. The CDR3 runs to 14 residues. Trimming removed 10 bases from V and 3 bases from J; junction bases left unmatched: 10. Germline CDR1 is MNHNS and CDR2 is SASEGT.

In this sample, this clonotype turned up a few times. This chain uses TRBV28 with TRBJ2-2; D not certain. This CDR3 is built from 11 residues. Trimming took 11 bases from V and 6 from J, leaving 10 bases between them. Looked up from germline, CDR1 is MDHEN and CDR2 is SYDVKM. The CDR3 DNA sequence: TGTGCCGCTTTCGACTCCGGGGAGCTGTTTTTT. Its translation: CAAFDSGELFF.

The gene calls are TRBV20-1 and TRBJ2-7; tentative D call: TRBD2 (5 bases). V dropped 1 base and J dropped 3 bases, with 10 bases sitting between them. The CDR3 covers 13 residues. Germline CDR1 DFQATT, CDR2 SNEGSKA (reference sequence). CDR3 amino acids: CSARAFTSYEQYF. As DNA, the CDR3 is TGCAGTGCTAGAGCCTTTACTAGCTACGAGCAGTACTTC.

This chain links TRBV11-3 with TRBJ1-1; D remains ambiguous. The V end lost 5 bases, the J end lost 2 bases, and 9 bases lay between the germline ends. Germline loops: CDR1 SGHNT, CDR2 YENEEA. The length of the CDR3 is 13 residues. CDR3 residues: CASSQPPNTEAFF. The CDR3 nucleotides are TGTGCCAGCAGCCAACCCCCAAACACTGAAGCTTTCTTT.

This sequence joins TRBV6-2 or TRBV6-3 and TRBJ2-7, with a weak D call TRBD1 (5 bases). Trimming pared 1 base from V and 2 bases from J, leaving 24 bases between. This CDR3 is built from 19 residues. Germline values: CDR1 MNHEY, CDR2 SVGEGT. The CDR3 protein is CASSYFDQKSSGNPYEQYF. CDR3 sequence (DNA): TGTGCCAGCAGTTACTTCGACCAAAAGTCATCAGGGAACCCCTACGAGCAGTACTTC.

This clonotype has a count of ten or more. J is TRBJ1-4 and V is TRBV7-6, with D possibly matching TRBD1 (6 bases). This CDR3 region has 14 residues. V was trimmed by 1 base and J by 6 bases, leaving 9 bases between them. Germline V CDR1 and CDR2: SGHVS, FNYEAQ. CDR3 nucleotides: TGTGCCAGCAGCTTAGAGTGGGGGCATGAAAAACTGTTTTTT. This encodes CASSLEWGHEKLFF. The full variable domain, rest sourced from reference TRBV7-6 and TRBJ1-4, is GAGVSQSPRYKVTKRGQDVALRCDPISGHVSLYWYRQALGQGPEFLTYFNYEAQQDKSGLPNDRFSAERPEGSISTLTIQRTEQRDSAMYRCASSLEWGHEKLFFGSGTQLSVL.

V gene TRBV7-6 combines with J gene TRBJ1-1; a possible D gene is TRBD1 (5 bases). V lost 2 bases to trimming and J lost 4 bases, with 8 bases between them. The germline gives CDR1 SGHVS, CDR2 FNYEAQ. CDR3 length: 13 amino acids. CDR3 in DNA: TGTGCCAGCAGCTTACCGGGGGGCACTGAAGCTTTCTTT. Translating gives CASSLPGGTEAFF.

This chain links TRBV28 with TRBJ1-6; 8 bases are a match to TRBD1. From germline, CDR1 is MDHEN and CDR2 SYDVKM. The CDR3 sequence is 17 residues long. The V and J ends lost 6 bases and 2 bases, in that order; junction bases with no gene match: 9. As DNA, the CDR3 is TGTGCCAGCAGGACAGGGGTGGGGCCAACCTATAATTCACCCCTCCACTTT. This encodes CASRTGVGPTYNSPLHF.